The 28 T cell receptor beta chains below all came from one sample that was sequenced in a study of blood T cell repertoires in COVID-19. Sequenced by immunoSEQ multiplex PCR; TCRdb stores in-frame clones only, minus some. The sample has some 88,000 clones, about 85% seen once. Source material: peripheral blood. The receptors derive from a woman aged 70-85 years with acute or convalescent COVID-19.

The chain uses TRBV19 and TRBJ2-1, with 7 positions matching TRBD1. Germline lookup yields CDR1 LNHDA and CDR2 SQIVND (reference sequence). The CDR3 has 16 residues. The J segment lost 4 bases and the V segment lost 7 bases, leaving 13 bases of the junction unmatched. CDR3 nucleotides: TGTGCCAGTATCCTTACCCGGGACAGATTTTACAATGAGCAGTTCTTC. It is translated as CASILTRDRFYNEQFF.

For this clone: The same CDR3 also results from other DNA sequences found in this sample. V usage is TRBV18 and J usage is TRBJ2-3; 7 bases are a match to TRBD2. In germline, CDR1 is KGHSH, CDR2 LQKENI. The CDR3 is 16 residues long. Trimming removed 3 bases from V and 3 bases from J; junction bases left unmatched: 9. The CDR3 coding sequence is TGTGCCAGCTCACCTTTCTCGGGAGGCCAGACAGATACGCAGTATTTT. This sequence encodes CASSPFSGGQTDTQYF.

J is TRBJ1-2 and V is TRBV5-1, with D maybe TRBD1 (5 bases). This CDR3 region has 13 residues. V was pared by 4 bases and J by 3 bases, with 10 bases between. The germline V gene encodes CDR1 SGHRS and CDR2 YFSETQ. CDR3 amino acids: CASSQDSHYGYTF. CDR3 in DNA: TGCGCCAGCAGCCAAGACAGCCACTATGGCTACACCTTC.

This clone has a handful of counts. The chain employs TRBV7-2 and TRBJ2-1, with a tentative D call TRBD2 (5 bases). The germline V and J ends were trimmed by 2 bases and 0 bases, with 5 bases remaining between them. The CDR3 runs 14 residues. Germline V gives CDR1 SGHTA, CDR2 FQGNSA. DNA for the CDR3: TGTGCCAGCAGCTTAACTAGCTCCTACAATGAGCAGTTCTTC. This sequence encodes CASSLTSSYNEQFF.

The chain recombines TRBV25-1 with TRBJ2-1; 11 bases fit TRBD2. Germline V lookup: CDR1 MGHDK, CDR2 SYGVNS. The CDR3 spans 16 residues. V dropped 6 bases and J dropped 5; count of bases not matched to a gene: 9. CDR3 DNA sequence: TGTGCCAGCAGCCTCATAGCGGGGGGGCTCAACAATGAGCAGTTCTTC. Translation: CASSLIAGGLNNEQFF.

V is TRBV10-3 and J is TRBJ1-2; TRBD1 matches 8 bases. V lost 10 bases, J lost 7 bases, and 8 bases stayed unmatched. The CDR3 loop spans 12 amino acids. The germline CDR1 and CDR2 sequences are ENHRY and SYGVKD. CDR3 in amino acids: CATADRERGYTF. Written as DNA, the CDR3 is TGTGCCACCGCGGACAGGGAGCGTGGCTACACCTTC.

The rearrangement uses TRBV19 and TRBJ1-2; TRBD1 matches at 10 bases. There are 14 residues in the CDR3. Germline CDR1 LNHDA, CDR2 SQIVND (reference sequence). Trimming removed 8 bases from V and 4 bases from J; junction bases left unmatched: 7. The CDR3 nucleotides read TGTGCCAGTGTGACAGGGGGCGTCGGCTATGGCTACACCTTC. It encodes CASVTGGVGYGYTF.

The genes are TRBV5-5 and TRBJ1-1, with 10 positions matching TRBD1. Trimming removed 0 bases from V and 2 bases from J; junction bases left unmatched: 4. Per the germline V gene, CDR1 is SGHKS and CDR2 is YYEKEE (reference sequence). There are 16 residues in the CDR3. The CDR3 region has the DNA TGTGCCAGCAGCTTGGCGGGGACAGGGGCCAACACTGAAGCTTTCTTT. Residues: CASSLAGTGANTEAFF.

The V and J genes are TRBV27 and TRBJ1-2; 9 nucleotides align to TRBD1. The CDR3 loop spans 16 amino acids. The trim removed 6 bases at V and 3 bases at J, leaving 11 bases unmatched. CDR1 and CDR2 (germline): MNHEY, SMNVEV (reference sequence). CDR3 sequence: CASRRQGGFSDYGYTF. The CDR3 bases are TGTGCCAGCAGAAGACAGGGGGGGTTCTCGGACTATGGCTACACCTTC.

This clone has just one count. The chain carries TRBV7-8 and TRBJ1-1; 7 bases agree with TRBD1. CDR1 and CDR2 (germline): SGHVS, FQNEAQ. The CDR3 sequence is 16 residues long. The junction had 12 bases not matched to a gene; V was cut back by 2 bases and J by 6 bases. CDR3 protein: CASSLSLERGLPEAFF. DNA for the CDR3: TGTGCCAGCAGCTTATCGTTGGAAAGGGGGCTCCCTGAAGCTTTCTTT.

CDR3 residues: CASSDGGGIDTQYF. In DNA form, the CDR3 reads TGTGCCAGCAGTGATGGAGGGGGCATAGATACGCAGTATTTT. The V and J genes are TRBV25-1 and TRBJ2-3, with a possible D match to TRBD1 (7 bases). The V gene's germline CDR1 is MGHDK and CDR2 SYGVNS. This CDR3 spans 14 amino acids. The V and J ends lost 3 bases and 5 bases respectively, with 12 bases between them.

The chain recombines TRBV24-1 with TRBJ2-1, with D maybe TRBD1 (6 bases). The CDR3 covers 16 residues. Looked up from germline, CDR1 is KGHDR and CDR2 is SFDVKD. V was trimmed by 1 base and J by 4 bases, leaving 13 bases between them. The CDR3 region is CATSDFNRVGYNEQFF. CDR3 sequence (DNA): TGTGCCACCAGTGATTTCAACAGGGTGGGGTACAATGAGCAGTTCTTC.

The chain recombines TRBV11-2 with TRBJ2-1, with 13 bases lining up with TRBD2. In germline, CDR1 is SGHAT, CDR2 FQNNGV. The CDR3 has 16 residues. Trimming removed 3 bases from V and 7 bases from J; junction bases left unmatched: 6. The CDR3 coding sequence is TGTGCCAGCAGCTTCAGACTAGCGGGGGGCGGGAATGAGCAGTTCTTC. Protein sequence: CASSFRLAGGGNEQFF. The whole variable domain, remainder taken from reference TRBV11-2 and TRBJ2-1, is EAGVAQSPRYKIIEKRQSVAFWCNPISGHATLYWYQQILGQGPKLLIQFQNNGVVDDSQLPKDRFSAERLKGVDSTLKIQPAKLEDSAVYLCASSFRLAGGGNEQFFGPGTRLTVL.

The CDR3 region has the DNA TGCGCCGCCGGCAGGTCCCAAGAGACCCAGTACTTC. It codes for CAAGRSQETQYF. The rearrangement joins TRBV5-1 to TRBJ2-5; no reliable D call. CDR3 length equals 12 residues. Germline V gives CDR1 SGHRS, CDR2 YFSETQ. Trimming removed 10 bases from V and 1 base from J, with 11 bases in between.

The chain couples TRBV15 to TRBJ2-5, with 9 bases that match TRBD2. Per the germline V gene, CDR1 is LNHNV and CDR2 is YYDKDF (reference sequence). V shed 0 bases, J shed 5 bases, and the junction held 10 bases outside the gene matches. The CDR3 runs 17 residues. The CDR3 loop reads CATSRDKWLREGETQYF. CDR3 nucleotide sequence: TGTGCCACCAGCAGAGATAAGTGGTTGCGGGAGGGGGAGACCCAGTACTTC.

V gene TRBV4-1 combines with J gene TRBJ2-3, with D maybe TRBD2 (6 bases). V lost 4 bases to trimming and J lost 0 bases, with 14 bases between them. From germline, CDR1 is MGHRA and CDR2 YSYEKL. The CDR3 is made up of 16 amino acids. CDR3: CASSRGDGASTDTQYF. The CDR3 coding sequence is TGCGCCAGCAGCCGGGGGGATGGGGCTAGCACAGATACGCAGTATTTT.

The gene calls are TRBV6-5 and TRBJ1-1, with D possibly TRBD1 on 5 matching bases. The CDR3 is made up of 14 amino acids. Germline CDR1 reads MNHEY; CDR2 reads SVGAGI. V dropped 2 bases and J dropped 7 bases, with 14 bases sitting between them. In DNA, the CDR3 is TGTGCCAGCAGTTACACCGACAGATCGAGTGAAGCTTTCTTT. Translation gives CASSYTDRSSEAFF.

In this sample, this clone turned up a few times. This chain links TRBV11-2 with TRBJ2-5; D unclear. Germline V lookup: CDR1 SGHAT, CDR2 FQNNGV. The length of the CDR3 is 12 residues. The V end lost 5 bases, the J end lost 4 bases, and 8 bases lay between the germline ends. The CDR3 loop is CASSPVPETQYF. The CDR3, as DNA: TGTGCCAGCAGCCCAGTCCCAGAGACCCAGTACTTC.

This rearrangement joins TRBV5-4 to TRBJ1-2, with a weak D call TRBD1 (6 bases). The V gene's germline CDR1 is SGHNT and CDR2 YYREEE (reference sequence). This CDR3 is built from 15 residues. V was trimmed by 3 bases and J by 5 bases, leaving 17 bases between them. The CDR3 nucleotides are TGTGCCAGCAGCTCTCCCATGGACAGCTCTTATGGCTACACCTTC. As protein: CASSSPMDSSYGYTF.

This chain connects TRBV3-1 (or the pseudogene TRBV3-2) to TRBJ2-7, with a tentative D call TRBD1 (5 bases). Germline CDR1 is LGHDT and CDR2 is YNNKEL (reference sequence). This CDR3 is built from 15 residues. V lost 6 bases and J lost 6, with 21 bases in between. CDR3 bases: TGTGCCAGCAGTCCCATTTGGGTATGTAGGGGCGAGCAGTACGTC. Translation: CASSPIWVCRGEQYV.

The gene calls are TRBV18 and TRBJ1-2, with D possibly being TRBD1 (5 bases). The CDR3 is 14 amino acids. Germline CDR1 is KGHSH and CDR2 is LQKENI. The V end lost 3 bases, the J end lost 7 bases, and 15 bases lay between the germline ends. For the CDR3, the DNA is TGTGCCAGCTCACCCGGGACTTCGAACGGTGGCTACACCTTC. Residues: CASSPGTSNGGYTF.

The rearrangement links TRBV9 to TRBJ2-5; no firm D call. The V gene's germline CDR1 is SGDLS and CDR2 YYNGEE. This CDR3 is 13 amino acids long. V gave up 1 base and J gave up 2 bases, with 6 bases separating them. This CDR3 is CASSVTQQETQYF. The CDR3 DNA reads TGTGCCAGCAGCGTAACACAGCAAGAGACCCAGTACTTC.

The J gene is TRBJ1-5, the V gene TRBV4-1, with TRBD1 matching 7 bases. The trim removed 1 base at V and 6 bases at J, leaving 3 bases unmatched. There are 14 residues in the CDR3. Germline V gene data show CDR1 as MGHRA and CDR2 as YSYEKL. CDR3 sequence: CASSQVTGVQPQHF. The CDR3 DNA reads as TGCGCCAGCAGCCAAGTAACAGGGGTTCAGCCCCAGCATTTT.

V is TRBV19 and J is TRBJ2-1, with D uncertain. CDR1 is LNHDA and CDR2 is SQIVND in the germline V gene (reference sequence). The CDR3 is made up of 14 amino acids. Between the trimmed V and J ends, which lost 3 bases and 0 bases, there was a span of 6 bases. CDR3 DNA sequence: TGTGCCAGTAGTATCCGAGTCTCCTACAATGAGCAGTTCTTC. Translated, it gives CASSIRVSYNEQFF. Filled out from reference TRBV19 and TRBJ2-1, the complete variable domain reads DGGITQSPKYLFRKEGQNVTLSCEQNLNHDAMYWYRQDPGQGLRLIYYSQIVNDFQKGDIAEGYSVSREKKESFPLTVTSAQKNPTAFYLCASSIRVSYNEQFFGPGTRLTVL.

The chain uses TRBV6-6 and TRBJ1-4; TRBD1 might be the D (6 bases). Germline values: CDR1 MNHNY, CDR2 SVGAGI (reference sequence). The V end lost 5 bases, the J end lost 8 bases, and 21 bases lay between the germline ends. The CDR3 totals 16 residues. CDR3 loop: CASSHRTTGQGEKLFF. The CDR3 DNA reads as TGTGCCAGCAGTCACCGGACAACAGGGCAAGGGGAAAAACTGTTTTTT.

The CDR3 loop is CASSIGPGGAYGYTF. The CDR3 bases are TGTGCCAGCAGCATCGGCCCAGGGGGAGCCTATGGCTACACCTTC. V is TRBV21-1 and J is TRBJ1-2; the table's D call, TRBD1, has no DNA check behind it. TRBV21-1 is annotated as a pseudogene. The CDR3 is 15 amino acids.

This sequence joins TRBV9 and TRBJ2-1, with 14 nucleotides matching TRBD2. Trimming took 7 bases from V and 7 from J; bases not matched to a gene: 7. The length of the CDR3 is 15 residues. Per the germline V gene, CDR1 is SGDLS and CDR2 is YYNGEE. CDR3 sequence (DNA): TGTGCCAGCTCTTTAGGGACTAGCGGGAGAAATGAGCAGTTCTTC. It yields the protein CASSLGTSGRNEQFF. The full variable domain, rest sourced from reference TRBV9 and TRBJ2-1, is DSGVTQTPKHLITATGQRVTLRCSPRSGDLSVYWYQQSLDQGLQFLIQYYNGEERAKGNILERFSAQQFPDLHSELNLSSLELGDSALYFCASSLGTSGRNEQFFGPGTRLTVL.

The chain has TRBV15 and TRBJ1-1; maybe TRBD1 (5 bases). The V gene lost 2 bases and the J gene lost 3 bases, with 13 bases spanning the gap. CDR1 is LNHNV, CDR2 YYDKDF, per germline (reference sequence). The CDR3 has 15 amino acids. CDR3 nucleotides: TGTGCCACCAGCAGATCCCACGGGGGGGACACTGAAGCTTTCTTT. It yields the protein CATSRSHGGDTEAFF.